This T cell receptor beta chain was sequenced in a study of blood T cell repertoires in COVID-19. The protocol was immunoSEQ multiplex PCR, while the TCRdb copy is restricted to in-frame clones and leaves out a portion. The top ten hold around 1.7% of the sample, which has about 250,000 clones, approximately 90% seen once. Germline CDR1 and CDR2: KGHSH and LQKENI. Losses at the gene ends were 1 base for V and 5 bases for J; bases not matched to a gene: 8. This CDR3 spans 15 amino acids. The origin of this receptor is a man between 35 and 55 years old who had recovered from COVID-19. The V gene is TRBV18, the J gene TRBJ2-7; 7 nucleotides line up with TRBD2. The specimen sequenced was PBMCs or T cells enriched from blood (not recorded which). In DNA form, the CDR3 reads TGTGCCAGCTCACCACGGGGAGGGATCGGCCACGAGCAGTACTTC. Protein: CASSPRGGIGHEQYF.